This TCR beta chain was captured by sequencing in a study of shared clonotypes between healthy human individuals. General study findings and limits: Sequencing depth was predicted to influence how clonotypes are shared among donors.

The method was immunoSEQ multiplex PCR; TCRdb's version includes in-frame clones alone and lacks a portion of them. This sample has about 2,100,000 clones, with about 93% found just once. To note about this clone: The antigen remains undetermined.

Naivety among CD8 cells was defined by CD45RO negativity and positive CCR7 selection, thereby excluding terminally differentiated effector memory CD45RA+ cells. The CDR3 covers 15 residues. Trimming at V came to 5 bases and at J to 0 bases, leaving 3 bases not matched to a gene. Germline lookup yields CDR1 LNHDA and CDR2 SQIVND (reference sequence). The J gene is TRBJ2-3, the V gene TRBV19; 9 nucleotides align to TRBD2. This sequence was found in a man aged 18 to 30 in good health. Some clones in this sample may be carry-over from other donors' samples. Sequencing used naive CD8+ T cells from PBMCs. CDR3 protein: CASSLAGTSTDTQYF. Written as DNA, the CDR3 is TGTGCCAGTAGTCTAGCGGGAACTAGCACAGATACGCAGTATTTT.